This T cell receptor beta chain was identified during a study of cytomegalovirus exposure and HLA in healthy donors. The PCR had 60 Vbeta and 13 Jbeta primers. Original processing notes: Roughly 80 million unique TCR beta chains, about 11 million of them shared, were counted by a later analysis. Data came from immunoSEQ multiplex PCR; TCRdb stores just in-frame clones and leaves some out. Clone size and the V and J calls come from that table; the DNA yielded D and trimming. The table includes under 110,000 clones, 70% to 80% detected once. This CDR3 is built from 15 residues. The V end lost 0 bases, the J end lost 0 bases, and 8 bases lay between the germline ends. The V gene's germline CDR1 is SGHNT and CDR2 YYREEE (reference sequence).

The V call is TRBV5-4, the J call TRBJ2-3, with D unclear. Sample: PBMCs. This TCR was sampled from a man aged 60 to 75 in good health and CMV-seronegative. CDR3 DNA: TGTGCCAGCAGCTTGGAGAGACATAGCACAGATACGCAGTATTTT. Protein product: CASSLERHSTDTQYF.